The rows below give T cell receptor beta chains drawn from one sample of a study of cytomegalovirus exposure and HLA in healthy donors. Measured with immunoSEQ multiplex PCR; TCRdb has only the in-frame clones, and not every one. Of fewer than 150,000 clones listed, 60% to 80% are singletons. Sequences were obtained from PBMCs. The receptor set was obtained from a man aged 50 to 60 in good health and CMV-seropositive. Both conserved end residues are part of each CDR3. D genes are given only for firm matches. The size entry is marked missing in some rows and otherwise reads once, few, many or a size class.

-	-	TRBV9	TRBJ2-3	TGTGCCAGCAGCGTAGGAACAGGGCCAGGCACAGATACGCAGTATTTT	CASSVGTGPGTDTQYF
-	TRBD1	TRBV5-1	TRBJ1-3	TGCGCCAGCAGAGTACAGGGGGACGGAAACACCATATATTTT	CASRVQGDGNTIYF
-	-	TRBV23-1	TRBJ1-2	TGCGCCACCAAATCCACAGACTATGGCTACACCTTC	CATKSTDYGYTF
-	TRBD1	TRBV7-9	TRBJ1-4	TGTGCCAGCAGCCGCTGGACAGGGCCAAATGAAAAACTGTTTTTT	CASSRWTGPNEKLFF
-	TRBD1	TRBV27	TRBJ1-6	TGTGCCAGCAGACAGGGAGGGACAGGTTGGTCACCCCTCCACTTT	CASRQGGTGWSPLHF
-	-	TRBV18	TRBJ1-1	TGTGCCAGCTCCCGGGACACGCAGAACACTGAAGCTTTCTTT	CASSRDTQNTEAFF
-	TRBD2	TRBV9	TRBJ2-2	TGTGCCAGCAGCGTAGCAAGACTAGCGGGGGGTTACACCGGGGAGCTGTTTTTT	CASSVARLAGGYTGELFF
-	-	TRBV20-1	TRBJ1-2	TGCAGTGCTAGAGTGGGGCGAGGCTACACCTTC	CSARVGRGYTF
few	-	TRBV5-6	TRBJ2-3	TGTGCCAGCAGCTTCGGTTGGAGCACAGATACGCAGTATTTT	CASSFGWSTDTQYF
-	TRBD1	TRBV7-2	TRBJ1-4	TGTGCCAGCAGCCGGACAGGCATTAATGAAAAACTGTTTTTT	CASSRTGINEKLFF
-	-	TRBV28	TRBJ1-5	TGTGCCAGCAGTTTACATAGTCCTCAGCCCCAGCATTTT	CASSLHSPQPQHF
-	TRBD1	TRBV11-3	TRBJ2-1	TGTGCCAGCAGCTCCGGGACAGGGGCCTACAATGAGCAGTTCTTC	CASSSGTGAYNEQFF
-	TRBD2	TRBV4-2	TRBJ2-1	TGTGCCAGCAGCCAGGGGGGGTCCCGGAATGAGCAGTTCTTC	CASSQGGSRNEQFF
-	TRBD2	TRBV5-4	TRBJ2-3	TGTGCCAGCAGCTTGGAGGCTCGGGGGGCAGATACGCAGTATTTT	CASSLEARGADTQYF
-	-	TRBV5-4	TRBJ2-7	TGTGCCAGCAGCTTGGCTACTGTCGGCGAGCAGTACTTC	CASSLATVGEQYF
-	TRBD2	TRBV7-9	TRBJ2-3	TGTGCCAGCAGCTTGGCGGGGGTGATCACAGATACGCAGTATTTT	CASSLAGVITDTQYF
-	TRBD1	TRBV20-1	TRBJ1-1	TGCAGTGCGTACAGGGGTACTGAAGCTTTCTTT	CSAYRGTEAFF
once	-	TRBV7-9	TRBJ1-3	TGTGCCAGCAGCTTAAGGGGTGGCTCTGGAAACACCATATATTTT	CASSLRGGSGNTIYF
few	-	TRBV27	TRBJ1-1	TGTGCCAGCAGCCACTGGGGAGGGGCCGACACTGAAGCTTTCTTT	CASSHWGGADTEAFF
-	-	TRBV27	TRBJ2-1	TGTGCCAGCAGTTTTAGAAATGAGCAGTTCTTC	CASSFRNEQFF
-	-	TRBV6-1	TRBJ2-7	TGTGCCAGCAGAGGGGGGGCCTACGAGCAGTACTTC	CASRGGAYEQYF
-	TRBD1	TRBV5-4	TRBJ2-7	TGTGCCAGCAGCCTGCTGACAGGGGGCATCCGTAACGAGCAGTACTTC	CASSLLTGGIRNEQYF
-	-	TRBV2	TRBJ2-7	TGTGCCAGGAGAGAGTCTTGGTCCTACGAGCAGTACTTC	CARRESWSYEQYF
-	-	TRBV11-3	TRBJ1-6	TGTGCCAGCAGCCCCCGAGGGTATAATTCACCCCTCCACTTT	CASSPRGYNSPLHF
-	TRBD1	TRBV18	TRBJ2-7	TGTGCCAGCTCACCACAGGGACAGATATACTACGAGCAGTACTTC	CASSPQGQIYYEQYF
few	TRBD2	TRBV18	TRBJ2-7	TGTGCCAGCTCACCGTCGGGGGCTACTAGCGGGAGGGCCCTAGATCCGGACGAGCAGTACTTC	CASSPSGATSGRALDPDEQYF
-	TRBD1	TRBV2	TRBJ2-7	TGTGCCAGCAGCGGGGACAGGGAAATCTACGAGCAGTACTTC	CASSGDREIYEQYF
-	TRBD1	TRBV6-5	TRBJ2-7	TGTGCCAGCAGTTACTCCGCAGGGGGCTACTACGAGCAGTACTTC	CASSYSAGGYYEQYF
-	TRBD1	TRBV6-5	TRBJ1-1	TGTGCCAGCAGTAGACAGGGGGCAGGAGCTTTCTTT	CASSRQGAGAFF
-	-	TRBV4-2	TRBJ1-5	TGTGCCAGCAGCCAGACCAGGGTGTCGAATCAGCCCCAGCATTTT	CASSQTRVSNQPQHF
-	-	TRBV5-6	TRBJ1-2	TGTGCCAGCAGCTCCTCTTACGGGTCTAACTATGGCTACACCTTC	CASSSSYGSNYGYTF
many	-	TRBV2	TRBJ1-5	TGTGCCAGCAGTCTCGGGCAGAGAGGGCAGCCCCAGCATTTT	CASSLGQRGQPQHF
-	TRBD1	TRBV18	TRBJ1-5	TGTGCCAGCTCACTCACGACAGGGACTTCCAGAGGGCCCCAGCATTTT	CASSLTTGTSRGPQHF
few	TRBD2	TRBV5-6	TRBJ2-3	TGTGCCAGCAGCGACAGCGGGGGGGCCACAGATACGCAGTATTTT	CASSDSGGATDTQYF
few	TRBD1	TRBV9	TRBJ2-3	TGTGCCAGCGCACAGGGGGCAATGGGAGCGGATACGCAGTATTTT	CASAQGAMGADTQYF
once	-	TRBV19	TRBJ1-1	TGTGCCAGTAGTTTACAGGCCCTTTCGAGGTACACTGAAGCTTTCTTT	CASSLQALSRYTEAFF
-	-	TRBV15	TRBJ1-5	TGTGCCACCAGCAGAGATGGCGCGGGTTTCGGTCAGCCCCAGCATTTT	CATSRDGAGFGQPQHF
-	TRBD1	TRBV7-9	TRBJ1-5	TGTGCCAGCAGCTTAGGACGACAGGGGGGCAATCAGCCCCAGCATTTT	CASSLGRQGGNQPQHF
-	TRBD1	TRBV6-5	TRBJ1-1	TGTGCCAGCAGCTCAGACAGGGGGTTGAACACTGAAGCTTTCTTT	CASSSDRGLNTEAFF
few	-	TRBV11-2	TRBJ2-7	TGTGCCAGCAGCTTAGACAGGGTTGAGGACGAGCAGTACTTC	CASSLDRVEDEQYF
-	TRBD2	TRBV27	TRBJ2-1	TGTGCCAGCAGTACGGGACTACTGGATGAGCAGTTCTTC	CASSTGLLDEQFF
-	-	TRBV4-3	TRBJ1-1	TGCGCCAGCAGCCAAGGAGGGATCACTGAAGCTTTCTTT	CASSQGGITEAFF
-	-	TRBV4-3	TRBJ2-2	TGCGCCAGCAGCCGGAACCTAGTAGACGGGGAGCTGTTTTTT	CASSRNLVDGELFF
-	-	TRBV6-1	TRBJ2-1	TGTGCCAGCAGTGGCCGGCCGGGAGTACGGATGGATGAGCAGTTCTTC	CASSGRPGVRMDEQFF
-	-	TRBV10-2	TRBJ2-6	TGCGCCAGCACCCCCGGAGGGGCAGGGGCCAACGTCCTGACTTTC	CASTPGGAGANVLTF
-	-	TRBV27	TRBJ2-1	TGTGCCAGCACCATGACAGCGACGCCCTACAATGAGCAGTTCTTC	CASTMTATPYNEQFF
-	-	TRBV7-2	TRBJ1-1	TGTGCCAGCAGCTTAGGCTGGGGCAGTGGCGCTTTCTTT	CASSLGWGSGAFF
-	-	TRBV2	TRBJ1-4	TGTGCCAGCAGTCTTACCAGTGAAAAACTGTTTTTT	CASSLTSEKLFF
few	-	TRBV7-9	TRBJ2-2	TGTGCCAGCAGCGTCTCCCGACAGGGAGGCACCGGGGAGCTGTTTTTT	CASSVSRQGGTGELFF
medium-sized	-	TRBV4-1	TRBJ2-3	TGCGCCAGCAGCCAAGTCGGGTCGAACACAGATACGCAGTATTTT	CASSQVGSNTDTQYF